These 2 T cell receptor beta chains were all obtained from the same sample, sequenced in a study of T cell clonality in common variable immunodeficiency. Study-wide points: Reportedly, TCR beta sequences from common variable immunodeficiency showed fewer deletions and N-nucleotide insertions.

Assay used: immunoSEQ multiplex PCR; TCRdb lists only in-frame clones, some missing. The sample yields around 19,000 clones, without any singletons. Their target antigens are unknown. The sequencing input was peripheral blood mononuclear cells. The receptors here all came from a human donor with common variable immunodeficiency.

This clone was picked up a small number of times. The read stops 3 residues short of the end of the CDR3; the missing end is completed from the germline J gene. The genes are TRBV19 and TRBJ2-1, with 7 bases aligning to TRBD2. This CDR3 region has 19 residues. V lost 5 bases and J lost 1; bases outside the gene matches: 17. Per germline, CDR1 LNHDA and CDR2 SQIVND (reference sequence). The CDR3: CASSPPSSRAAGSYNEQFF. The sequenced part of the CDR3 DNA is TGTGCCAGTAGTCCGCCTTCTTCCCGCGCAGCGGGATCCTACAATGAG.

With regard to this clone: The read is 3 residues too short to cover the CDR3 end, so that end is filled in from the germline J gene. This chain uses TRBV6-2 or TRBV6-3 with TRBJ2-1, with a tentative D call TRBD1 (6 bases). Trimming shortened V by 4 bases and J by 2 bases, and 9 bases separated the two germline ends. The CDR3 runs 14 residues. Germline V gene lookup returns CDR1 MNHEY and CDR2 SVGEGT. The DNA read from the CDR3 is TGTGCCAGCAGTTCGACAGGCCCCTACAATGAG. Protein sequence: CASSSTGPYNE. The entire CDR3 protein reads CASSSTGPYNEQFF.